This TCR beta chain was captured in a study of T cells in Graves' hyperthyroidism and ophthalmopathy. Study results and caveats: Stable hyperthyroidism was told apart from ophthalmopathy by a model built on 13 V-J features. Ophthalmopathy got predicted by the model a median around 6.6 months before its onset.

This clonotype was seen many times. Its antigen is as yet unknown. The germline gene is not matched at one end of the junction; a read error may be the cause. Disease duration under 2 months; hyperthyroidism patients were aged 18 to 65. The CDR3 regions of TCR beta were amplified from RNA transcripts. RT-PCR in the first round (using the HTBI primer set) targeted the TCR CDR3. MiXCR, applied by TCRdb to the multiplex PCR reads, yields one record per CDR3 protein. The profile covers about 540,000 distinct CDR3 sequences, with about 45% appearing a single time and roughly 8.2% taken by the ten largest. Sequencing was performed on peripheral blood or thyroid tissue (not recorded which). The TCR sequence derives from a woman younger than 35 with Graves' hyperthyroidism.

The CDR3 sequence: CASSLGVRPVWF. The CDR3 region has the DNA TGTGCCAGCAGCTTAGGAGTACGGCCGGTATGGTTT. The chain couples TRBV7-8 to TRBJ1-6, with D unclear. The CDR3 runs 12 residues. Germline V gene lookup returns CDR1 SGHVS and CDR2 FQNEAQ.